One and the same sample provided the 18 T cell receptor beta chains below, sequenced in a study of blood T cell repertoires in COVID-19. This table comes from immunoSEQ multiplex PCR, and its TCRdb copy is limited to in-frame clones, with some not included. The sample lists roughly 130,000 clones, approximately 82% seen once, with roughly 10% in the top ten. Material for sequencing was peripheral blood. The source of these receptors is a man aged 35 to 55 with active or convalescent COVID-19.

This clone was counted a few times. The rearrangement joins TRBV30 to TRBJ1-2; TRBD1 is a possible D gene (5 bases). This CDR3 region has 12 residues. V lost 1 base and J 8 bases, leaving 11 bases between the germline ends. CDR1 is GTSNPN and CDR2 is SVGIG in the germline V gene (reference sequence). CDR3 protein: CAWSAQGLGYTF. The CDR3 DNA reads as TGTGCCTGGAGTGCGCAGGGTCTAGGCTACACCTTC.

The V and J genes are TRBV18 and TRBJ1-6, with 9 positions matching TRBD1. The CDR3 has 17 residues. Looked up from germline, CDR1 is KGHSH and CDR2 is LQKENI. Losses at the gene ends were 1 base for V and 1 base for J; bases not matched to a gene: 2. The CDR3, as DNA: TGTGCCAGCTCACCACGGGACAGGGATTCCTATAATTCACCCCTCCACTTT. Translating gives CASSPRDRDSYNSPLHF.

This chain uses TRBV18 with TRBJ1-1, with 7 bases aligning to TRBD1. The length of the CDR3 is 15 residues. From germline, CDR1 is KGHSH and CDR2 LQKENI. J was trimmed by 0 bases and V by 4 bases; bases with no gene match: 5. CDR3 amino acids: CASSLAGTVNTEAFF. CDR3 sequence (DNA): TGTGCCAGCTCACTCGCGGGGACAGTGAACACTGAAGCTTTCTTT.

This rearrangement joins TRBV9 to TRBJ1-6; D remains ambiguous. Germline CDR1 and CDR2: SGDLS and YYNGEE. Trimming stripped 2 bases from V and 0 bases from J, with 18 bases between. This CDR3 comprises 19 residues. The CDR3 coding sequence is TGTGCCAGCAGCGTTTCGGAGAACCAATTTGGCTCCTATAATTCACCCCTCCACTTT. It specifies CASSVSENQFGSYNSPLHF. The full variable domain, in which reference TRBV9 and TRBJ1-6 provide the parts outside the CDR3, is DSGVTQTPKHLITATGQRVTLRCSPRSGDLSVYWYQQSLDQGLQFLIQYYNGEERAKGNILERFSAQQFPDLHSELNLSSLELGDSALYFCASSVSENQFGSYNSPLHFGNGTRLTVT.

The CDR3 DNA is TGTGCCAGCAGTTTCCCTCGGACAGGGGAGAACGAGCAGTACTTC. Protein: CASSFPRTGENEQYF. This sequence joins TRBV6-2 or TRBV6-3 and TRBJ2-7; TRBD1 matches at 9 bases. CDR3 length: 15 residues. Trimming took 4 bases from V and 5 from J; bases not matched to a gene: 9. Germline V gene data show CDR1 as MNHEY and CDR2 as SVGEGT.

This clone was seen only once. This chain uses TRBV5-1 with TRBJ1-2; D unclear. The CDR3 totals 17 residues. The germline V gene encodes CDR1 SGHRS and CDR2 YFSETQ. Between the trimmed V and J ends, which lost 0 bases and 0 bases, there was a span of 15 bases. The CDR3 DNA reads as TGCGCCAGCAGCTTGGGCCCGCATAAGGGAGCTAACTATGGCTACACCTTC. It encodes CASSLGPHKGANYGYTF. Filled out from reference TRBV5-1 and TRBJ1-2, the complete variable domain reads KAGVTQTPRYLIKTRGQQVTLSCSPISGHRSVSWYQQTPGQGLQFLFEYFSETQRNKGNFPGRFSGRQFSNSRSEMNVSTLELGDSALYLCASSLGPHKGANYGYTFGSGTRLTVV.

This clone was observed a single time. This chain uses TRBV11-2 with TRBJ1-5; D is undetermined. The CDR3 is 15 amino acids. Trimming stripped 0 bases from V and 6 bases from J, with 12 bases between. Germline V gene sequence: CDR1 SGHAT, CDR2 FQNNGV. The CDR3 protein is CASSLDGGGLQPQHF. For the CDR3, the DNA is TGTGCCAGCAGCTTAGATGGAGGAGGTCTTCAGCCCCAGCATTTT.

The chain joins TRBV24-1 to TRBJ2-1; no clear D. CDR3 size: 16 residues. Germline V gives CDR1 KGHDR, CDR2 SFDVKD. V was clipped by 2 bases and J by 3 bases, with 13 bases between them. CDR3 coding DNA: TGTGCCACCAGTGATTCCCAGGCGAAAAACTACAATGAGCAGTTCTTC. It yields the protein CATSDSQAKNYNEQFF.

J is TRBJ2-6 and V is TRBV4-2, with TRBD1 identical over 8 bases. The V segment lost 4 bases and the J segment 0 bases; nucleotides outside the gene matches: 5. The CDR3 is made up of 17 amino acids. The germline CDR1 and CDR2 sequences are LGHNA and YNFKEQ. CDR3 sequence reads: CASSLSTGDSGANVLTF. CDR3 coding DNA: TGTGCCAGCAGCCTTTCGACAGGGGACTCTGGGGCCAACGTCCTGACTTTC.

The chain links TRBV18 to TRBJ1-1, with 8 bases matching TRBD1. The germline gives CDR1 KGHSH, CDR2 LQKENI. Trimming cost V 6 bases and J 3 bases; bases outside gene matches: 6. CDR3 length equals 14 residues. The CDR3 DNA reads as TGTGCCAGCTCTGGACAGGGTGGGGACACTGAAGCTTTCTTT. This sequence encodes CASSGQGGDTEAFF.

The rearrangement joins TRBV5-4 to TRBJ2-1; 8 bases map to TRBD2. The CDR3 totals 15 residues. Germline loops: CDR1 SGHNT, CDR2 YYREEE (reference sequence). The J segment lost 4 bases and the V segment lost 6 bases, leaving 9 bases of the junction unmatched. CDR3 in DNA: TGTGCCAGCACCGCCGGGGGGGGGAGGTACAATGAGCAGTTCTTC. Its protein product is CASTAGGGRYNEQFF. Looking up the rest from reference TRBV5-4 and TRBJ2-1 gives the full variable domain: ETGVTQSPTHLIKTRGQQVTLRCSSQSGHNTVSWYQQALGQGPQFIFQYYREEENGRGNFPPRFSGLQFPNYSSELNVNALELDDSALYLCASTAGGGRYNEQFFGPGTRLTVL.

The chain has TRBV7-2 and TRBJ2-1; the match to TRBD2 covers 9 bases. The length of the CDR3 is 15 residues. V trimming: 6 bases; J trimming: 4 bases; junction bases outside the gene matches: 7. CDR1 and CDR2 (germline): SGHTA, FQGNSA. CDR3 in DNA: TGTGCCAGCAGGATCGCGGGGGGGTTATACAATGAGCAGTTCTTC. Amino acid sequence: CASRIAGGLYNEQFF.

CDR3 sequence reads: CASSERGDKTYEQYF. In DNA, the CDR3 is TGTGCCAGCAGTGAAAGAGGGGACAAGACCTACGAGCAGTACTTC. V is TRBV2 and J is TRBJ2-7, with D possibly TRBD1 on 6 matching bases. CDR3 size: 15 residues. Germline V gene data show CDR1 as SNHLY and CDR2 as FYNNEI. The germline V and J ends were trimmed by 2 bases and 2 bases, with 13 bases remaining between them.

This chain connects TRBV5-5 to TRBJ2-7; the D gene is possibly TRBD1 (5 bases). There are 16 residues in the CDR3. Trimming shortened V by 2 bases and J by 3 bases, and 18 bases separated the two germline ends. Germline CDR1 and CDR2: SGHKS and YYEKEE (reference sequence). CDR3 loop: CASSLGPGQGFYEQYF. CDR3 DNA: TGTGCCAGCAGCTTAGGTCCAGGGCAAGGGTTCTACGAGCAGTACTTC.

The V gene is TRBV4-2, the J gene TRBJ1-6; no clear D. Germline CDR1 is LGHNA and CDR2 is YNFKEQ. The V and J ends lost 1 base and 14 bases respectively, with 21 bases between them. The CDR3 sequence is 16 residues long. The CDR3 sequence is CASSQVGGDLLLTLHF. DNA of the CDR3: TGTGCCAGCAGCCAAGTTGGAGGCGATCTCCTTTTAACCCTCCACTTT.

The V and J genes are TRBV5-8 and TRBJ2-5; TRBD2 is a possible D gene (6 bases). CDR1 is SGHTS and CDR2 is YDEGEE in the germline V gene. V was clipped by 0 bases and J by 1 base, with 7 bases between them. The CDR3 is 14 amino acids. The CDR3 is CASSLERAQETQYF. CDR3 bases: TGTGCCAGCAGCTTGGAGCGGGCCCAAGAGACCCAGTACTTC.

This clone was seen more than once but under ten times. The chain uses TRBV4-1 and TRBJ1-4; D is perhaps TRBD1 (6 bases). Germline V gives CDR1 MGHRA, CDR2 YSYEKL. Trimming removed 1 base from V and 5 bases from J, with 11 bases in between. CDR3 length equals 15 residues. CDR3 coding DNA: TGCGCCAGCAGCCAAGGACAGGCCCCGAATGAAAAACTGTTTTTT. It codes for CASSQGQAPNEKLFF.

The rearrangement uses TRBV7-2 and TRBJ2-3; 7 bases align to TRBD1. The CDR3 contains 17 residues. Looked up from germline, CDR1 is SGHTA and CDR2 is FQGNSA. With 4 bases clipped from V and 2 bases from J, the junction kept 12 bases outside the gene matches. CDR3 coding DNA: TGTGCCAGCAGCTCTCGGACGAAAAGGGGGCCCACAGATACGCAGTATTTT. It codes for CASSSRTKRGPTDTQYF.